This T cell receptor (beta chain) was recovered during a study of blood T cell repertoires in COVID-19 (dated by TCRdb to the early 2020s). For the wider study: Samples covering the acute and convalescent phases of COVID-19 were provided by collaborators in the United States, Italy and Spain. The material from the prospective study consisted of cDNA or gDNA derived from T cells, B-cell-depleted T cells, or PBMCs. The dataset comprised deeply sampled blood TCRbeta repertoires from subjects exposed to, actively infected with, or recovered from COVID-19. The repertoires were released in a freely available public database meant as a resource for research on the immune response to SARS-CoV-2. Samples came from the ongoing ImmuneRACE study (first 160 participants) plus 1,254 subjects from 6 global collaborators. A de-identified subject ID, COVID-19 status, age in years and sex were almost always included in the sample metadata. Where available, HLA class I and class II types were obtained from metadata supplied by the sample provider rather than from assay-based typing.

Including the terminal cysteine and phenylalanine, the CDR3 comprises 15 residues. Only CDR3 DNA remains: 45 bases, in frame from the first base. The germline V and J ends show losses of 4 bases and 4 bases respectively, and no gene match explains 6 bases of the junction. The germline V gene provides CDR1 MDHEN and CDR2 SYDVKM. The immunoSEQ Assay, a bias-controlled multiplex PCR, was used to amplify TCRbeta CDR3 regions from genomic DNA. For the original study's pipeline: The number of nucleated cells in each sample was estimated from the amplification of reference gene primers within the assay. To quantify the absolute abundance of each unique TCRbeta CDR3 rearrangement, sequence reads were collapsed and filtered. For each sample, productive Simpson clonality was calculated as the square root of Simpson's diversity index across productive rearrangements. Drawn from immuneACCESS, this table holds only the in-frame rearrangements with V and J called that TCRdb kept. Clones are partly lost; checked studies trace under half to an unresolved V gene and leave the rest unexplained. That table supplies the V and J calls and clone size; D and trimming were determined from the DNA. The sample has 250,000 or so clones on record, approximately 89% of them singletons. The ten largest clones add up to approximately 3% of the sample.

In regard to this clone: Its antigen has not been determined. There are no base qualities to consult, and no much larger clone falls within one base.

Enrolling through a virtual design, the prospective study's participants ranged in age from roughly 18 to 95 years and lived across about two dozen United States geographic areas. To assign participants to cohorts, the prospective study relied on clinical history that participants themselves reported in a screening survey and a study questionnaire. Exposed participants were defined as having been in contact with someone with a PCR-confirmed or clinician-diagnosed COVID-19 case within 2 weeks of study entry. In the prospective study, mobile phlebotomists collected whole blood, serum and a nasopharyngeal or oropharyngeal swab from each participant. Additional blood draws and questionnaires over an approximately 2-month period could optionally be provided by prospective study participants. Prospective study blood samples were shipped either frozen or at room temperature before DNA extraction. The research as a whole found: How much clinical and demographic metadata was included differed by source and by participant, and the metadata was provided uncurated.

This chain joins TRBV28 to TRBJ2-1; 8 middle bases align to TRBD1. The specimen was PBMCs or T cells enriched from blood (not recorded which). The receptor was isolated from a man aged 40-49 years who had been exposed to COVID-19. The sequenced DNA: TGTGCCAGCAGTTCAACGGGACAGGCATACAATGAGCAGTTCTTC. Its translation is CASSSTGQAYNEQFF.